The TCR beta chain described here comes from a study of PD-1 blockade in mismatch repair-deficient tumors. General observations from the study: After pembrolizumab, tumor-resident clones rose rapidly, then generally contracted before radiologic responses.

In the case of this clone: The antigen is not known.

Only in-frame clones appear in the TCRdb table, and some are missing; sequencing was by immunoSEQ multiplex PCR. The sample carries some 84,000 clones, over 75% recorded once. Trimming removed 4 bases from V and 2 bases from J, with 9 bases in between. Germline-derived CDR1 and CDR2 are SGHDT and YYEEEE. This CDR3 has 13 residues. Specimen: peripheral blood, collected 12 weeks after starting pembrolizumab. This rearrangement joins TRBV5-6 to TRBJ1-2; D unresolved. The TCR sequence derives from an adult with mismatch repair-deficient cancer. The CDR3 protein is CASSRRANYGYTF. The CDR3 DNA follows: TGTGCCAGCAGCCGGAGGGCCAACTATGGCTACACCTTC.